One TCR beta chain is described in this entry. Per germline, CDR1 SGHNT and CDR2 YYREEE (reference sequence). J was trimmed by 6 bases and V by 1 base; bases with no gene match: 9. The length of the CDR3 is 16 residues. The sample is drawn from a study of cytomegalovirus exposure and HLA in healthy donors. Using immunoSEQ multiplex PCR, the repertoire was profiled, and TCRdb retains in-frame clones only, with some absent. This sample carries about 160,000 clones, approximately 86% of them seen once, and the ten largest clones take 2% to 2.5%. This receptor was taken from a woman in her late teens or twenties in good health and CMV-seronegative. This sequence joins TRBV5-4 and TRBJ2-1; 8 nucleotides line up with TRBD2. The sequenced material came from PBMCs. CDR3 nucleotides: TGTGCCAGCAGCTTGTTCGGACTAGCTTCTGGCAATGAGCAGTTCTTC. Amino acid sequence: CASSLFGLASGNEQFF.